This TCR beta chain came from a study of shared clonotypes between healthy human individuals. V gave up 4 bases and J gave up 3 bases; unmatched junction bases: 4. Germline lookup yields CDR1 MDHEN and CDR2 SYDVKM. The CDR3 totals 14 residues. This clone appeared a single time. Assay used: immunoSEQ multiplex PCR; TCRdb lists only in-frame clones, some missing. Counted here are over 400,000 clones, over 70% occurring once; the ten biggest clones make up about 13%. The J gene is TRBJ2-3, the V gene TRBV28, with TRBD2 matching over 7 bases. The TCR originated in a woman in her 40s in good health. Some clones in this sample may be carry-over from other donors' samples. The sequencing sample was made of PBMCs. The CDR3 region is CASSWAGVTDTQYF. In nucleotides, the CDR3 is TGTGCCAGCAGTTGGGCGGGAGTAACAGATACGCAGTATTTT.